One sample yielded the 6 T cell receptor beta chains listed below, sequenced in a study of CD8+CD57+ T cells in acquired aplastic anemia. Profiles of TCR beta VDJ and CDR3 were generated from a genomic DNA template. A single record per CDR3 protein comes from TCRdb applying MiXCR to the reads. The table lists roughly 120,000 distinct CDR3 sequences, 45% to 60% of them singletons. In patients chosen for sequencing, flow cytometry had shown CD8+CD57+ cell expansion. Sequenced input: sorted CD4+, CD8+, or CD8+CD57+ T cells (not recorded which) from PBMCs. The receptors shown here come from a human donor with aplastic anemia.

This chain connects TRBV2 to TRBJ1-2; 7 bases fit TRBD1. Germline values: CDR1 SNHLY, CDR2 FYNNEI. There are 14 residues in the CDR3. V was pared by 8 bases and J by 4 bases, with 10 bases of the junction left unmatched. The CDR3 nucleotides are TGTGCCAGCGGGGGGTGGACAGGCGCCTATGGCTACACCTTC. Amino acids: CASGGWTGAYGYTF.

This clonotype appeared a few times. The chain is built from TRBV28 and TRBJ2-7; D may be TRBD2 (6 bases). CDR3 size: 16 residues. The V end was cut by 3 bases, the J end by 4 bases, with 19 bases between. CDR1 is MDHEN and CDR2 is SYDVKM in the germline V gene. The CDR3 loop reads CASSLGGKSEWYEQYF. The CDR3, as DNA: TGTGCCAGCAGTTTGGGGGGAAAGAGTGAATGGTACGAGCAGTACTTC.

The rearrangement links TRBV7-9 to TRBJ1-5; D remains unclear. Germline-derived CDR1 and CDR2 are SEHNR and FQNEAQ (reference sequence). This CDR3 comprises 12 residues. V was pared by 4 bases and J by 4 bases, with 5 bases between. DNA of the CDR3: TGTGCCAGCAGCTCTCAAAATCAGCCCCAGCATTTT. It yields the protein CASSSQNQPQHF.

This chain joins TRBV24-1 and TRBJ2-5; D call uncertain. Germline loops: CDR1 KGHDR, CDR2 SFDVKD. V was shortened by 5 bases and J by 5 bases, with 14 bases between the two germline ends. There are 14 residues in the CDR3. CDR3: CATSALSRWETQYF. In nucleotides, the CDR3 is TGTGCCACCAGTGCATTGTCCCGGTGGGAGACCCAGTACTTC.

This clonotype was detected many times. The chain recombines TRBV19 with TRBJ1-2, with D unresolved. The CDR3 covers 14 residues. Looked up from germline, CDR1 is LNHDA and CDR2 is SQIVND (reference sequence). V gave up 6 bases and J gave up 8 bases, with 19 bases separating them. CDR3 nucleotide sequence: TGTGCCAGTAGAAACCCTCCGGCAGCGGGGGGCTACACCTTC. This translates into CASRNPPAAGGYTF.

The chain has TRBV2 and TRBJ2-1, with TRBD1 identical over 8 bases. V was clipped by 5 bases and J by 2 bases; unmatched bases: 5. Germline CDR1 and CDR2: SNHLY and FYNNEI. This CDR3 spans 15 amino acids. CDR3 protein: CASSLDRAPYNEQFF. CDR3 DNA sequence: TGTGCCAGCAGTTTGGACAGGGCCCCCTACAATGAGCAGTTCTTC.